Listed below are T cell receptor beta chains from one sample, sequenced in a study of T cell responses to AZD1222 COVID-19 vaccine. Generated by immunoSEQ multiplex PCR, the TCRdb table keeps only in-frame clones and is missing some. The sample has 140,000 to 150,000 clones; 80% to 90% are singletons. The source was peripheral blood, collected on day 0 of AZD1222 vaccination. The receptor source for this set is an adult in good health. The CDR3 runs from the conserved cysteine through the conserved F or W. A D gene is named only where the DNA matches it firmly. The size of a clone is reported for some rows only, either as once, few or many, or as a class for expanded clones.

V	D	size	J	CDR3	DNA
TRBV27	-	-	TRBJ2-3	CASILDSSTDTQYF	TGTGCCAGCATCCTTGATTCTAGCACAGATACGCAGTATTTT
TRBV18	TRBD1	-	TRBJ2-1	CATRTGPSNEQFF	TGTGCCACACGGACAGGCCCAAGCAATGAGCAGTTCTTC
TRBV19	-	-	TRBJ1-5	CASSIIQGSNQPQHF	TGTGCCAGTAGTATAATCCAGGGTAGCAATCAGCCCCAGCATTTT
TRBV19	-	-	TRBJ2-5	CASSIEETQYF	TGTGCCAGTAGTATAGAAGAGACCCAGTACTTC
TRBV7-2	-	-	TRBJ1-2	CASSLVPTYGYTF	TGTGCCAGCAGCTTAGTCCCGACCTATGGCTACACCTTC
TRBV10-1	-	-	TRBJ1-6	CASSDGESPLHF	TGCGCCAGCAGTGATGGGGAATCACCCCTCCACTTT
TRBV5-4	-	-	TRBJ2-7	CASSFHGGSSYEQYF	TGTGCCAGCAGCTTTCATGGGGGATCCTCCTACGAGCAGTACTTC
TRBV4-1	TRBD2	-	TRBJ2-5	CASSPPGTIAGETQYF	TGCGCCAGCAGCCCTCCAGGGACTATCGCTGGAGAGACCCAGTACTTC
TRBV10-2	-	-	TRBJ2-1	CASSRTDGNNEQFF	TGCGCCAGCAGTCGTACGGACGGGAACAATGAGCAGTTCTTC
TRBV12-3/TRBV12-4	-	-	TRBJ1-1	CASTIWGGSEAFF	TGTGCCAGCACCATTTGGGGCGGGTCTGAAGCTTTCTTT
TRBV6-5	-	-	TRBJ1-3	CASSYSKSGNTIYF	TGTGCCAGCAGTTACTCGAAATCTGGAAACACCATATATTTT
TRBV4-2	-	-	TRBJ2-2	CASSQRVANTGELFF	TGTGCCAGCAGCCAAAGGGTCGCGAACACCGGGGAGCTGTTTTTT
TRBV6-5	TRBD1	-	TRBJ1-4	CASSETGGVEKLFF	TGTGCCAGCAGCGAGACAGGGGGCGTTGAAAAACTGTTTTTT
TRBV6-5	TRBD1	-	TRBJ1-6	CASSSQGARDSPLHF	TGTGCCAGCAGTTCTCAGGGGGCGCGGGATTCACCCCTCCACTTT
TRBV7-9	TRBD2	-	TRBJ2-1	CASSLGGSGMNEQFF	TGTGCCAGCAGCTTAGGGGGTAGCGGGATGAATGAGCAGTTCTTC
TRBV19	TRBD1	-	TRBJ2-7	CASSETGGSYEQYF	TGTGCCAGTAGTGAGACAGGGGGCTCCTACGAGCAGTACTTC
TRBV9	TRBD1	once	TRBJ2-6	CASSAPGTGPFSGANVLTF	TGTGCCAGCAGCGCCCCCGGGACAGGGCCATTCTCTGGGGCCAACGTCCTGACTTTC
TRBV7-2	-	-	TRBJ1-1	CASSLEAGLFNTEAFF	TGTGCCAGCAGCTTAGAAGCCGGCCTTTTCAACACTGAAGCTTTCTTT
TRBV18	-	-	TRBJ1-2	CASSPELGLAYGYTF	TGTGCCAGCTCACCGGAACTAGGACTGGCCTATGGCTACACCTTC
TRBV3-1/TRBV3-2	-	few	TRBJ2-7	CASSQDDRQDEQYF	TGTGCCAGCAGCCAAGATGATCGGCAAGACGAGCAGTACTTC
TRBV9	-	-	TRBJ1-1	CASSVIQESTEAFF	TGTGCCAGCAGCGTGATACAGGAAAGCACTGAAGCTTTCTTT
TRBV5-1	-	-	TRBJ1-1	CASSPGRGNTEAFF	TGCGCCAGCAGCCCAGGACGGGGGAACACTGAAGCTTTCTTT
TRBV7-2	-	-	TRBJ2-6	CASSPPPSGANVLTF	TGTGCCAGCAGCCCCCCCCCGTCTGGGGCCAACGTCCTGACTTTC
TRBV19	-	-	TRBJ1-2	CASRGDGGRGYTF	TGTGCCAGTAGAGGGGACGGCGGTAGAGGCTACACCTTC
TRBV7-2	-	few	TRBJ1-5	CASSFYRNSLHF	TGTGCCAGCAGCTTCTACAGGAATTCCCTCCATTTT
TRBV15	-	-	TRBJ1-5	CATTSGRGNQPQHF	TGTGCCACCACCTCAGGGCGTGGAAATCAGCCCCAGCATTTT
TRBV5-1	TRBD2	-	TRBJ2-1	CASSFQAGAYNEQFF	TGCGCCAGCAGCTTTCAAGCGGGAGCCTACAATGAGCAGTTCTTC
TRBV20-1	-	-	TRBJ1-5	CSASQGQPQHF	TGCAGTGCTAGCCAGGGTCAGCCCCAGCATTTT
TRBV6-2/TRBV6-3	-	-	TRBJ1-5	CASSSSGPSQHF	TGTGCCAGCAGTTCCTCCGGGCCCAGTCAGCATTTT
TRBV20-1	-	few	TRBJ2-3	CSASSGVTQYF	TGCAGTGCTAGTTCCGGGGTTACGCAGTATTTT
TRBV3-1/TRBV3-2	TRBD1	-	TRBJ1-1	CASSHQDRGRTEAFF	TGTGCCAGCAGCCATCAGGACAGGGGGCGTACGGAAGCTTTCTTT
TRBV5-4	-	-	TRBJ2-7	CASSYTTGSYEQYF	TGTGCCAGCAGCTATACGACAGGATCCTACGAGCAGTACTTC
TRBV11-2	-	-	TRBJ1-1	CASSLAALSTEAFF	TGTGCCAGCAGCTTAGCGGCGCTGAGCACTGAAGCTTTCTTT
TRBV7-9	-	few	TRBJ1-4	CASSAGTGEKKLFF	TGTGCCAGCAGCGCCGGGACTGGTGAGAAAAAACTGTTTTTT
TRBV5-1	-	-	TRBJ2-7	CASSLGTTNSYEQYF	TGCGCCAGCAGCTTGGGGACCACCAACTCCTACGAGCAGTACTTC
TRBV19	TRBD2	-	TRBJ2-5	CASSIESSGGQETQYF	TGTGCCAGTAGTATAGAGTCTAGCGGGGGACAAGAGACCCAGTACTTC
TRBV29-1	-	-	TRBJ1-1	CSVAAVEDVRSTEAFF	TGCAGCGTTGCAGCGGTGGAGGATGTGAGATCCACTGAAGCTTTCTTT
TRBV10-2	-	-	TRBJ2-1	CASSVNRGYYNEQFF	TGCGCCAGCAGTGTGAATAGGGGGTACTACAATGAGCAGTTCTTC
TRBV7-9	TRBD1	-	TRBJ1-5	CASSSTTGGSNQPQHF	TGTGCCAGCAGCAGCACAACAGGGGGCAGCAATCAGCCCCAGCATTTT
TRBV3-1/TRBV3-2	-	-	TRBJ2-7	CASGLRAASYEQYF	TGTGCCAGCGGTCTCCGAGCAGCGTCCTACGAGCAGTACTTC
TRBV29-1	-	-	TRBJ2-2	CSVEQGIPGELFF	TGCAGCGTTGAACAGGGAATTCCCGGGGAGCTGTTTTTT
TRBV30	-	-	TRBJ1-1	CAWTPTGQSEAFF	TGTGCCTGGACCCCGACGGGCCAGAGTGAAGCTTTCTTT
TRBV12-5	-	-	TRBJ2-2	CASGWGVETNTGELFF	TGTGCTAGTGGTTGGGGAGTGGAGACGAACACCGGGGAGCTGTTTTTT
TRBV18	TRBD2	-	TRBJ2-1	CASSQFPSGSFNEQFF	TGTGCCAGCTCTCAATTCCCTAGCGGGAGTTTTAATGAGCAGTTCTTC
TRBV3-1/TRBV3-2	-	-	TRBJ2-1	CASSQEGYEQFF	TGTGCCAGCAGCCAAGAGGGGTATGAGCAGTTCTTC
TRBV5-6	-	few	TRBJ2-7	CASSLFTGEKGTF	TGTGCCAGCAGCTTGTTTACGGGAGAAAAGGGGACCTTC
TRBV4-2	TRBD1	few	TRBJ2-7	CASSRQTGSIYEQYF	TGTGCCAGCAGCCGCCAGACAGGGTCAATCTACGAGCAGTACTTC
TRBV12-5	TRBD2	-	TRBJ2-1	CASGPLAGEGNNEQFF	TGTGCTAGTGGTCCGTTAGCGGGAGAAGGTAACAATGAGCAGTTCTTC
TRBV19	TRBD1	-	TRBJ1-2	CASRTDRASGYTF	TGTGCCAGTAGGACGGACAGGGCCTCCGGCTACACCTTC
TRBV7-8	-	-	TRBJ1-5	CASSLANRESYQPQHF	TGTGCCAGCAGCTTAGCGAACAGGGAAAGTTATCAGCCCCAGCATTTT
TRBV18	-	-	TRBJ1-3	CASSPPVLGNTIYF	TGTGCCAGCTCACCACCGGTACTTGGAAACACCATATATTTT
TRBV5-6	TRBD1	-	TRBJ2-1	CASSLRTGGIEQFF	TGTGCCAGCAGCCTGCGGACAGGGGGTATTGAGCAGTTCTTC
TRBV5-1	TRBD1	-	TRBJ2-1	CASSLTDRENNEQFF	TGCGCCAGCAGCTTGACGGACAGGGAAAACAATGAGCAGTTCTTC
TRBV5-1	TRBD1	-	TRBJ2-7	CASSQGQTYEQYF	TGCGCCAGCAGCCAGGGACAGACCTACGAGCAGTACTTC
TRBV30	-	-	TRBJ1-5	CAMDSHNSNQPQHF	TGTGCCATGGACAGCCACAATAGCAATCAGCCCCAGCATTTT
TRBV29-1	-	once	TRBJ2-2	CSVGGGGFRELFF	TGCAGCGTTGGAGGGGGGGGCTTTAGGGAGCTGTTTTTT
TRBV6-6	-	-	TRBJ2-2	CASSLWVSGELFF	TGTGCCAGCAGCCTATGGGTCTCCGGGGAGCTGTTTTTT
TRBV10-1	TRBD2	-	TRBJ2-1	CASSALLAGINNEQFF	TGCGCCAGCAGTGCCCTACTAGCGGGTATAAACAATGAGCAGTTCTTC
TRBV12-3/TRBV12-4	TRBD1	-	TRBJ1-5	CASSQGGAQPQHF	TGTGCCAGCAGTCAGGGGGGGGCACAGCCCCAGCATTTT